One and the same sample provided the 14 T cell receptor beta chains below, sequenced in a study of OX40 agonist ivuxolimab in advanced cancers. Method: immunoSEQ multiplex PCR; TCRdb's copy keeps in-frame clones and lacks some. Of some 97,000 clones detected, around 89% appear once; the ten largest clones hold 0.15% to 0.2%. This material consisted of CD4+ or CD8+ T cells sorted from blood, taken in a trial of the OX40 agonist ivuxolimab. These receptors all come from an adult with an advanced solid tumor such as melanoma, head and neck, liver or kidney cancer.

This sequence joins TRBV5-1 and TRBJ1-5; perhaps TRBD1 as D (6 bases). Trimming stripped 0 bases from V and 0 bases from J, with 7 bases between. CDR3 length equals 15 residues. CDR1 is SGHRS and CDR2 is YFSETQ in the germline V gene. As DNA, the CDR3 is TGCGCCAGCAGCTTGGGGGGGGCTAGCAATCAGCCCCAGCATTTT. Amino acid sequence: CASSLGGASNQPQHF.

The chain combines TRBV2 with TRBJ2-7; 8 nucleotides match TRBD2. Germline CDR1 SNHLY, CDR2 FYNNEI. V was clipped by 8 bases and J by 2 bases; unmatched bases: 2. The length of the CDR3 is 12 residues. In DNA, the CDR3 is TGTGCCAGCCGGGGGGGTGCCTACGAGCAGTACTTC. It encodes CASRGGAYEQYF.

V usage is TRBV6-4 and J usage is TRBJ1-5; D is unresolved. Deletions cut 10 bases from V and 1 base from J, with 11 bases between. The CDR3 is 13 amino acids. CDR1 is MRHNA and CDR2 is SNTAGT in the germline V gene. CDR3 loop: CATYGWSNQPQHF. The DNA of the CDR3 is TGTGCCACCTACGGGTGGAGCAATCAGCCCCAGCATTTT.

The V call is TRBV19, the J call TRBJ2-3; 7 nucleotides line up with TRBD2. Trimming removed 1 base from V and 3 bases from J; junction bases left unmatched: 1. CDR1 LNHDA and CDR2 SQIVND come from the germline V gene (reference sequence). The CDR3 length is 14 residues. The DNA of the CDR3 is TGTGCCAGTAGTATAGGCGGGAGTACAGATACGCAGTATTTT. This codes for CASSIGGSTDTQYF.

V and J are TRBV30 and TRBJ2-3; D gene ambiguous. The CDR3 is 11 residues long. Deletions cut 1 base from V and 5 bases from J, with 4 bases between. Germline V gives CDR1 GTSNPN, CDR2 SVGIG (reference sequence). DNA of the CDR3: TGTGCCTGGAGTGCGATAGATACGCAGTATTTT. Translating it yields CAWSAIDTQYF.

The chain employs TRBV14 and TRBJ1-1; maybe TRBD1 (5 bases). Trimming removed 7 bases at V and 5 bases at J, with 20 bases between. CDR3 length equals 15 residues. Looked up from germline, CDR1 is SGHDN and CDR2 is FVKESK. CDR3: CASTRGNGLRTEAFF. The CDR3 DNA reads TGTGCCAGCACCCGGGGGAACGGCCTGAGGACTGAAGCTTTCTTT.

This chain uses TRBV9 with TRBJ2-2, with D possibly matching TRBD2 (5 bases). V lost 6 bases and J 6 bases, leaving 18 bases between the germline ends. The CDR3 spans 15 residues. Germline values: CDR1 SGDLS, CDR2 YYNGEE. The CDR3 DNA sequence: TGTGCCAGCACCCCCTCTCCACTAGGTCCCGGGGAGCTGTTTTTT. Residues: CASTPSPLGPGELFF.

The chain joins TRBV2 to TRBJ2-2; 9 positions match TRBD2. In germline, CDR1 is SNHLY, CDR2 FYNNEI. The CDR3 sequence is 17 residues long. Trimming removed 5 bases from V and 7 bases from J; junction bases left unmatched: 14. The CDR3 reads CASSLRLSGGPRGELFF. The CDR3 DNA follows: TGTGCCAGCAGTCTACGACTGAGCGGGGGGCCCCGCGGGGAGCTGTTTTTT.

The rearrangement joins TRBV2 to TRBJ1-4; no firm D call. The CDR3 covers 13 residues. From germline, CDR1 is SNHLY and CDR2 FYNNEI. Trimming removed 9 bases at V and 0 bases at J, with 8 bases between. The CDR3 DNA follows: TGTGCCAGGCGGCCCACAACTAATGAAAAACTGTTTTTT. Translation: CARRPTTNEKLFF.

CDR3 sequence reads: CASSEGIFSGYTF. The CDR3 DNA is TGTGCCAGCAGTGAAGGTATCTTCTCTGGCTACACCTTC. This chain joins TRBV2 and TRBJ1-2; D is ambiguous. V gave up 1 base and J gave up 7 bases, with 10 bases separating them. Germline V CDR1 and CDR2: SNHLY, FYNNEI. This CDR3 has 13 amino acids. The whole variable domain, remainder taken from reference TRBV2 and TRBJ1-2, is EPEVTQTPSHQVTQMGQEVILRCVPISNHLYFYWYRQILGQKVEFLVSFYNNEISEKSEIFDDQFSVERPDGSNFTLKIRSTKLEDSAMYFCASSEGIFSGYTFGSGTRLTVV.

This clone has just a few counts. The same CDR3 is also encoded by other DNA sequences in this sample. V gene TRBV19 combines with J gene TRBJ2-2; D not certain. This CDR3 has 14 residues. Germline-derived CDR1 and CDR2 are LNHDA and SQIVND (reference sequence). The ends were cut back, 1 base at V and 1 base at J, with 4 bases in the middle. The CDR3 region is CASSIGGNTGELFF. The CDR3 region has the DNA TGTGCCAGTAGTATAGGAGGGAACACCGGGGAGCTGTTTTTT.

Here the CDR3 reads CASGLGSGTRNTGELFF. For the CDR3, the DNA is TGTGCTAGTGGTTTGGGGTCCGGTACCAGGAACACCGGGGAGCTGTTTTTT. The rearrangement links TRBV12-5 to TRBJ2-2; D call uncertain. Germline CDR1 reads LGHNT; CDR2 reads FRNRAP. This CDR3 comprises 17 residues. V lost 1 base and J 1 base, leaving 13 bases between the germline ends.

This rearrangement joins TRBV7-7 to TRBJ2-1, with D perhaps matching TRBD2 (6 bases). The CDR3 consists of 14 residues. Between the trimmed V and J ends, which lost 3 bases and 6 bases, there was a span of 12 bases. The germline CDR1 and CDR2 sequences are SSHAT and FNYEAQ (reference sequence). CDR3 nucleotide sequence: TGTGCCAGCAGCTTGGGAGGAGCGGGCAATGAGCAGTTCTTC. Translating gives CASSLGGAGNEQFF.

The genes are TRBV4-2 and TRBJ1-4; D remains ambiguous. This CDR3 is 15 amino acids long. Per germline, CDR1 LGHNA and CDR2 YNFKEQ. V lost 5 bases, J lost 5 bases, and 15 bases lay in between. The CDR3 coding sequence is TGTGCCAGCAGCTGGGCGTACGAGGGAAATGAAAAACTGTTTTTT. Its translation: CASSWAYEGNEKLFF.